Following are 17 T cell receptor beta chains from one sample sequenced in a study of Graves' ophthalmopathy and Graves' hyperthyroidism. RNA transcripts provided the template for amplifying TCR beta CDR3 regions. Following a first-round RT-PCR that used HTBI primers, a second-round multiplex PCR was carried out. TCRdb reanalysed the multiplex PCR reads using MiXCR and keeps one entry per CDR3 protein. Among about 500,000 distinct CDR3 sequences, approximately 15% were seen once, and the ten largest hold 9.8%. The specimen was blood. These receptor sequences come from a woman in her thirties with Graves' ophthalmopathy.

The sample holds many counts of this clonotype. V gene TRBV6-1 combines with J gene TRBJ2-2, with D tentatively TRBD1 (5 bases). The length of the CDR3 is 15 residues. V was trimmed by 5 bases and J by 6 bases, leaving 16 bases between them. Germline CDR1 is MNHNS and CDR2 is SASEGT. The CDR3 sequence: CASSPHDSFPGELFF. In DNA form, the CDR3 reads TGTGCCAGCAGTCCTCATGACAGTTTCCCCGGGGAGCTGTTTTTT.

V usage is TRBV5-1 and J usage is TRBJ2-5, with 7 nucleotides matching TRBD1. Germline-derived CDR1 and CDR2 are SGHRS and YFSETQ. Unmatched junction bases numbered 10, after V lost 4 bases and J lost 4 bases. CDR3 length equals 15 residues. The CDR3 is CASSQDRVGRETQYF. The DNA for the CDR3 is TGCGCCAGCAGCCAAGACAGGGTAGGAAGAGAGACCCAGTACTTC.

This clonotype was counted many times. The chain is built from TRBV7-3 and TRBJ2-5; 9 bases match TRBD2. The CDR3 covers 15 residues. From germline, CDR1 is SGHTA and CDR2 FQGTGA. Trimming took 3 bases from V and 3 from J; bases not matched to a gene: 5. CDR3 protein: CASSFLAGYKETQYF. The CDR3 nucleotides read TGTGCCAGCAGCTTTCTAGCGGGGTATAAAGAGACCCAGTACTTC. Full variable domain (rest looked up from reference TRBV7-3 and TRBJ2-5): GAGVSQTPSNKVTEKGKYVELRCDPISGHTALYWYRQSLGQGPEFLIYFQGTGAADDSGLPNDRFFAVRPEGSVSTLKIQRTERGDSAVYLCASSFLAGYKETQYFGPGTRLLVL.

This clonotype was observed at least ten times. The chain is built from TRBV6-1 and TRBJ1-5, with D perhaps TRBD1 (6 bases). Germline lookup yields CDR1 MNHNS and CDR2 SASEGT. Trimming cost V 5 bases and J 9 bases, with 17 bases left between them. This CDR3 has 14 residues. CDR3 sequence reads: CASSRQAPWGPQHF. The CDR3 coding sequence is TGTGCCAGCAGTCGACAGGCGCCGTGGGGGCCCCAGCATTTT.

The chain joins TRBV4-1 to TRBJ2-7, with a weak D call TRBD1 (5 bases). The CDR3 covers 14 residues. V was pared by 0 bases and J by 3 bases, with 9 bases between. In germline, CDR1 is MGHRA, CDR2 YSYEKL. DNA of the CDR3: TGCGCCAGCAGCCAAGACCAGGGTCGCTACGAGCAGTACTTC. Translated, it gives CASSQDQGRYEQYF.

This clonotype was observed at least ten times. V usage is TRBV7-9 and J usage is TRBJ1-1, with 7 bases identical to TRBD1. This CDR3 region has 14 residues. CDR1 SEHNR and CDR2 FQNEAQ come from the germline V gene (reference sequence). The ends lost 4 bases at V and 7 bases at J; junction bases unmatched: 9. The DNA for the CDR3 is TGTGCCAGCAGCTCGTCCGGGACAGCTTTTGAAGCTTTCTTT. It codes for CASSSSGTAFEAFF.

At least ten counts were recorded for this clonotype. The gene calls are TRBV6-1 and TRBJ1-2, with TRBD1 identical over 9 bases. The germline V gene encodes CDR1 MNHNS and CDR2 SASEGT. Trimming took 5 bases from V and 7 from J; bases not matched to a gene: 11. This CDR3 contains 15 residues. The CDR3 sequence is CASSRHDGTGSGYTF. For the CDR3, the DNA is TGTGCCAGCAGTCGACACGACGGGACAGGGAGTGGCTACACCTTC.

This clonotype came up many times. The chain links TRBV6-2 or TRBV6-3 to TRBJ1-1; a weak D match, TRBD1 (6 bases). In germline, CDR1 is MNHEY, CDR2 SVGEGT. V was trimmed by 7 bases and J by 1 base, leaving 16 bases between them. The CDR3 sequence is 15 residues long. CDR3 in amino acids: CASTMGRGGNTEAFF. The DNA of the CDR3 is TGTGCCAGCACCATGGGCCGAGGGGGGAACACTGAAGCTTTCTTT.

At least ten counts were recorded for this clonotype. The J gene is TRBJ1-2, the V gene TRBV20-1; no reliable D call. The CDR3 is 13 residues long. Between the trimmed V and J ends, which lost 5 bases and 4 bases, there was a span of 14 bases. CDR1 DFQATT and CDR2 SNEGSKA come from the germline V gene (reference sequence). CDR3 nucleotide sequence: TGCAGTGCTCTGCTTCGGGGAGGCTATGGCTACACCTTC. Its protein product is CSALLRGGYGYTF.

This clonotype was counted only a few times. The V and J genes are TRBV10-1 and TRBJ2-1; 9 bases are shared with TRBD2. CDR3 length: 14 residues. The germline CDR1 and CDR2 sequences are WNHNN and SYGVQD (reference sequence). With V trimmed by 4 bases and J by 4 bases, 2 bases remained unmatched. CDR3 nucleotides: TGCGCCAGCAGTGCGGCGGGGGGGTACAATGAGCAGTTCTTC. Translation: CASSAAGGYNEQFF.

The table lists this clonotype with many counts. The CDR3 DNA reads as TGTGCCACCACCCTCTTCGGGCAGGTGGATCAGCCCCAGCATTTT. Translating it yields CATTLFGQVDQPQHF. The chain uses TRBV10-3 and TRBJ1-5; D is unresolved. Germline CDR1 ENHRY, CDR2 SYGVKD. The V and J ends lost 10 bases and 5 bases respectively, with 21 bases between them. This CDR3 comprises 15 residues.

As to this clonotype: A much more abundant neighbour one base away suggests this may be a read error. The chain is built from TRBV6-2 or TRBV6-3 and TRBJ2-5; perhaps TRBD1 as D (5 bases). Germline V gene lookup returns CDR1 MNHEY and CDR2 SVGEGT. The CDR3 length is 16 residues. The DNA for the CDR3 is TGTGCCAGCAGTTACTGGGGCAGCCCGTACCAAGAGACCAAGTACTTC. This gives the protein CASSYWGSPYQETKYF.

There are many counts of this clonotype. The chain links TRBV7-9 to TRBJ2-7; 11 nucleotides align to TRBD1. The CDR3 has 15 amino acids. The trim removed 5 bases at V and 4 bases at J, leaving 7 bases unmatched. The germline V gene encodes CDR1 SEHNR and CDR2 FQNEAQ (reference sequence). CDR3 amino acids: CASSLTDRGLYEQYF. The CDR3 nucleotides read TGTGCCAGCAGCCTTACGGACAGGGGGCTATACGAGCAGTACTTC.

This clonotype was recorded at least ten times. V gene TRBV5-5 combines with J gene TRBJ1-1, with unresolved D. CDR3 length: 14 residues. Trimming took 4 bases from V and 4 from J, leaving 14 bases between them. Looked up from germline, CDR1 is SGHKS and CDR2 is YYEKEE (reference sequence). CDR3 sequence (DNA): TGTGCCAGCAGCCTCCTCCCGGTTGGCACTGAAGCTTTCTTT. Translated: CASSLLPVGTEAFF. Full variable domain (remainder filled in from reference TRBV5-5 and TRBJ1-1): DAGVTQSPTHLIKTRGQQVTLRCSPISGHKSVSWYQQVLGQGPQFIFQYYEKEERGRGNFPDRFSARQFPNYSSELNVNALLLGDSALYLCASSLLPVGTEAFFGQGTRLTVV.

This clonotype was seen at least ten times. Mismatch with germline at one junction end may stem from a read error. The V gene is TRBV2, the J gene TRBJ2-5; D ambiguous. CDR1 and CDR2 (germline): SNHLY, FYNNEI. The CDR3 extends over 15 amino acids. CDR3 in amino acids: CASNEGQVDQETQYF. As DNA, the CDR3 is TGTGCCAGCAATGAAGGGCAGGTGGACCAAGAGACCCAGTACTTC.

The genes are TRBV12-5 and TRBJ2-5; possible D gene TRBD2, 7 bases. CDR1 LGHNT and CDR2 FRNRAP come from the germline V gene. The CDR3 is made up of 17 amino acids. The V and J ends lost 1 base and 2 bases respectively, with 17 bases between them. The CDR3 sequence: CASGLGHGGGLQETQYF. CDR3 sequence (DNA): TGTGCTAGTGGTTTGGGTCATGGGGGGGGGCTTCAAGAGACCCAGTACTTC.

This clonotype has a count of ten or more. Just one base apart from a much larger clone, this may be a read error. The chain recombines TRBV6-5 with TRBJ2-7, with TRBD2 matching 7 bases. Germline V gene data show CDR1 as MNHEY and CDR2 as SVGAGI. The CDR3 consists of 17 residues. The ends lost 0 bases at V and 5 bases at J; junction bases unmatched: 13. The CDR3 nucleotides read TGTGCCAGCAGTTACTCGATGGGGGGGGGGGTCCCCAACGAGCAGTACTTC. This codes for CASSYSMGGGVPNEQYF.